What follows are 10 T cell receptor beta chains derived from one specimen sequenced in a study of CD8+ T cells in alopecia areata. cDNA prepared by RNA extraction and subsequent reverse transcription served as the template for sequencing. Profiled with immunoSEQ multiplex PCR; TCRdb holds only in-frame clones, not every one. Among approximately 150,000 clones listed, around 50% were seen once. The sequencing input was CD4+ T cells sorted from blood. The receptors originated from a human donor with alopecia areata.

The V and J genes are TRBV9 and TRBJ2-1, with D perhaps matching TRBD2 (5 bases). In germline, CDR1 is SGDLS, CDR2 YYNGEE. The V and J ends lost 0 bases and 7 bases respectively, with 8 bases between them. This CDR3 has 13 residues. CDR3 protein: CASSVGGWNEQFF. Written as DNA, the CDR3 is TGTGCCAGCAGCGTAGGAGGGTGGAATGAGCAGTTCTTC. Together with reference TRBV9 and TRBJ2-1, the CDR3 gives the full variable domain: DSGVTQTPKHLITATGQRVTLRCSPRSGDLSVYWYQQSLDQGLQFLIQYYNGEERAKGNILERFSAQQFPDLHSELNLSSLELGDSALYFCASSVGGWNEQFFGPGTRLTVL.

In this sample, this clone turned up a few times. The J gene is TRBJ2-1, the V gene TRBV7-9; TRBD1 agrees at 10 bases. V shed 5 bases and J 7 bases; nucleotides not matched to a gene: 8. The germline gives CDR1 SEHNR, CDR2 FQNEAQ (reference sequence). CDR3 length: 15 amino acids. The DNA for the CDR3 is TGTGCCAGCAGCCAAACCGGGACAGGGGCGAATGAGCAGTTCTTC. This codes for CASSQTGTGANEQFF. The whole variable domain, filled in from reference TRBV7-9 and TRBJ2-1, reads DTGVSQNPRHKITKRGQNVTFRCDPISEHNRLYWYRQTLGQGPEFLTYFQNEAQLEKSRLLSDRFSAERPKGSFSTLEIQRTEQGDSAMYLCASSQTGTGANEQFFGPGTRLTVL.

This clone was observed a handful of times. CDR3 in amino acids: CASSGPRSYNEQFF. The CDR3 DNA reads as TGCGCCAGCAGCGGACCTCGCTCCTACAATGAGCAGTTCTTC. J is TRBJ2-1 and V is TRBV5-1; D ambiguous. Trimming removed 4 bases from V and 0 bases from J, with 8 bases in between. Germline loops: CDR1 SGHRS, CDR2 YFSETQ. The CDR3 runs to 14 residues.

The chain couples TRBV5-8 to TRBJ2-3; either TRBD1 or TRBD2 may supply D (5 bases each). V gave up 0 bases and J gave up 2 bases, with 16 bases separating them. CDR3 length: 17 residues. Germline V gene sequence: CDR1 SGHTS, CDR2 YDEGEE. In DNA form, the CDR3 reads TGTGCCAGCAGCTTGGGACAGCGGAGCGGTTACACAGATACGCAGTATTTT. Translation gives CASSLGQRSGYTDTQYF.

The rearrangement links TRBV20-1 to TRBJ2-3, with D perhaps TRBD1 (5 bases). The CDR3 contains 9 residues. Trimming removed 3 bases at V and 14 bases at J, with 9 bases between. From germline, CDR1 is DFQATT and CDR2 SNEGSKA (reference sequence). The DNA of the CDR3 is TGCAGTGCTAGCAGGGTAGGGTATTTT. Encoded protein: CSASRVGYF.

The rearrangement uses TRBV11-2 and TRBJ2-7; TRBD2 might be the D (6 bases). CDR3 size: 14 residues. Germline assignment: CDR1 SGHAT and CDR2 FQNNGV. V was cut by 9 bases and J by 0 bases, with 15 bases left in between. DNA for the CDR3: TGTGCCAGTACTAGCTCACAGAGCTCCTACGAGCAGTACTTC. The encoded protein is CASTSSQSSYEQYF.

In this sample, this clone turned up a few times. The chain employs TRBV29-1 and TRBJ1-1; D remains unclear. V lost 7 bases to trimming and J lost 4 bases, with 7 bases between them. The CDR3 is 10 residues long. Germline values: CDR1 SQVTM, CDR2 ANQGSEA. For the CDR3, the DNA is TGCAGCGCTGAGGGCACTGAAGCTTTCTTT. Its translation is CSAEGTEAFF.

The CDR3 DNA reads TGTGCCAGCAGCGAAACCGGGCTTGGCACCGGGGAGCTGTTTTTT. Translated, it gives CASSETGLGTGELFF. The V call is TRBV2, the J call TRBJ2-2; D not resolved. V was clipped by 6 bases and J by 4 bases, with 15 bases between them. CDR1 is SNHLY, CDR2 FYNNEI, per germline. This CDR3 has 15 residues.

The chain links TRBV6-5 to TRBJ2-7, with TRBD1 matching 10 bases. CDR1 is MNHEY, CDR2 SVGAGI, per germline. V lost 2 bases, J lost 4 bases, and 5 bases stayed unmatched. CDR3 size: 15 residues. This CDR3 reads CASSYAGQGPYEQYF. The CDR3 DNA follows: TGTGCCAGCAGTTACGCGGGACAGGGGCCGTACGAGCAGTACTTC.

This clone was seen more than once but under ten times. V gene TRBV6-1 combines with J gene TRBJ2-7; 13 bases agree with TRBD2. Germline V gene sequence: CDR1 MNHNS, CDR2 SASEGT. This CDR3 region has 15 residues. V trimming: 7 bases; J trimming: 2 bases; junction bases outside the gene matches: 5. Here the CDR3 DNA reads TGTGCCAGCACAACAGGGACTAGCGGGACCTACGAGCAGTACTTC. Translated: CASTTGTSGTYEQYF.